The rows below give T cell receptor beta chains drawn from one sample of a study of beta chain features in type 1 diabetes. Using immunoSEQ multiplex PCR, the repertoire was profiled, and TCRdb retains in-frame clones only, with some absent. The profile shows about 360,000 clones, roughly 12% of them singletons. The material sequenced was naive CD4+ T cells from blood. All receptors come from a man younger than 30 in good health. Each CDR3 is given with its conserved first and last residue.

cdr3_length | j_call | v_call | cdr3_aa
12 | TRBJ1-5 | TRBV30 | CAWSVPGQPQHF
13 | TRBJ1-5 | TRBV2 | CASSEVNNQPQHF
15 | TRBJ1-2 | TRBV2 | CASSGSRDRFYGYTF
17 | TRBJ2-6 | TRBV7-8 | CASSLMQGFSGANVLTF
15 | TRBJ2-5 | TRBV28 | CASSPRASVQETQYF
14 | TRBJ1-2 | TRBV18 | CASSPGQGVIGYTF
12 | TRBJ2-7 | TRBV28 | CASSDSPSGQYF
18 | TRBJ2-1 | TRBV5-1 | CASSAGLAGGRSYNEQFF
15 | TRBJ1-5 | TRBV25-1 | CASSKGGNSNQPQHF
15 | TRBJ1-2 | TRBV7-2 | CASSLEALDNYGYTF
11 | TRBJ2-1 | TRBV7-3 | CASSLTGEQFF
15 | TRBJ2-1 | TRBV27 | CASSTTSGRINEQFF
16 | TRBJ2-5 | TRBV7-2 | CASSLDRGIGQETQYF
14 | TRBJ2-3 | TRBV14 | CASSPGTYRDTQYF
12 | TRBJ2-3 | TRBV7-3 | CASSATSGTQYF
14 | TRBJ1-5 | TRBV6-1 | CASSAFSEGQPQHF
16 | TRBJ2-2 | TRBV6-6 | CASSSSGGGAAGELFF
11 | TRBJ2-5 | TRBV5-4 | CASSLFGTQYF